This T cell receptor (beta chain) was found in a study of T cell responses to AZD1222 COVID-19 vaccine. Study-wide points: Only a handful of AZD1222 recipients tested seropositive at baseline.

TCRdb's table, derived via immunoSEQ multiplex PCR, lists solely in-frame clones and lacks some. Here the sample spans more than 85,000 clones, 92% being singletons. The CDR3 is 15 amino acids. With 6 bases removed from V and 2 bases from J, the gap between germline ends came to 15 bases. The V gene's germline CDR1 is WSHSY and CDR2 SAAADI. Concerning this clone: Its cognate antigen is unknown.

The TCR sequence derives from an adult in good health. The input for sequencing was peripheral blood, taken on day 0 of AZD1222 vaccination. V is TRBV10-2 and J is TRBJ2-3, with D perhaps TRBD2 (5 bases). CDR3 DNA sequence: TGCGCCAGCAGGAAAGGACTTTTCTCCACAGATACGCAGTATTTT. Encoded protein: CASRKGLFSTDTQYF.